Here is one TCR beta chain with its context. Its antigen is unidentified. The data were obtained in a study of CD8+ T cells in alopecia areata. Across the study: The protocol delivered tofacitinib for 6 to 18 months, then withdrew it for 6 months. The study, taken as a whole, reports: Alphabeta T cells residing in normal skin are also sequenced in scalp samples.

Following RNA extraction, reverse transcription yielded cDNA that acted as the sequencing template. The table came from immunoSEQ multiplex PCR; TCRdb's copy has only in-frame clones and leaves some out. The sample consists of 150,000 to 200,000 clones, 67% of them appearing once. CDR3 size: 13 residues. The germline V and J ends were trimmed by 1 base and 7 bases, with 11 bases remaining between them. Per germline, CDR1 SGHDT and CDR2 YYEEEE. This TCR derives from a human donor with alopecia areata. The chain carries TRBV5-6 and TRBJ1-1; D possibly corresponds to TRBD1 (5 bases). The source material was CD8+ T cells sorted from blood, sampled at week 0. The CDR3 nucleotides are TGTGCCAGCAGCTTGCAGGGAGTCCTTGAAGCTTTCTTT. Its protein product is CASSLQGVLEAFF.